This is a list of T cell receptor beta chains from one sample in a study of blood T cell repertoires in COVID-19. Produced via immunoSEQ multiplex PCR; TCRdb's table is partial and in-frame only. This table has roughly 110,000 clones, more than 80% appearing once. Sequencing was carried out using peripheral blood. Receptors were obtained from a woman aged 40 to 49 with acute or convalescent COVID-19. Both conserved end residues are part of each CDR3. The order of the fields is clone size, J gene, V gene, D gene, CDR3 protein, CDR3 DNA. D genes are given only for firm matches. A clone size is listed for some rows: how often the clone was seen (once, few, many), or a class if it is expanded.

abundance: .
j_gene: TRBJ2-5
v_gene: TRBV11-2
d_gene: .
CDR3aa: CASLLGKRVIGETQYF
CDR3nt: TGTGCCAGCCTACTCGGAAAGCGGGTGATCGGAGAGACCCAGTACTTC

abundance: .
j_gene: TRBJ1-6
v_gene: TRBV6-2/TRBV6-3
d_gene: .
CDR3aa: CASSYRTESPLHF
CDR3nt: TGTGCCAGCAGTTACCGGACAGAATCACCCCTCCACTTT

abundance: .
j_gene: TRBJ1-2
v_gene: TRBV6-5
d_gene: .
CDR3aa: CASSYSGRQRVYGYTF
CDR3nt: TGTGCCAGCAGTTACTCAGGGAGGCAAAGGGTGTATGGCTACACCTTC

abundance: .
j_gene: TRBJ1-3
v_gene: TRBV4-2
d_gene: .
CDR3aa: CASSPLAVPGNTIYF
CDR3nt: TGTGCCAGCAGCCCACTAGCGGTCCCTGGAAACACCATATATTTT

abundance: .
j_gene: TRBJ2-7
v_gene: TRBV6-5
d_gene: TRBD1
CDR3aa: CASSYGTGYEQYF
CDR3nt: TGTGCCAGCAGTTACGGGACAGGTTACGAGCAGTACTTC

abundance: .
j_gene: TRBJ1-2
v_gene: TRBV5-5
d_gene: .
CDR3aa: CASSAGLGGGYTF
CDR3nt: TGTGCCAGCAGCGCTGGACTGGGAGGTGGCTACACCTTC

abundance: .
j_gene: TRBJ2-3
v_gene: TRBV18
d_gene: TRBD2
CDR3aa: CASSPRLAGGPSTDTQYF
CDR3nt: TGTGCCAGCTCACCTAGACTAGCGGGGGGGCCTAGCACAGATACGCAGTATTTT

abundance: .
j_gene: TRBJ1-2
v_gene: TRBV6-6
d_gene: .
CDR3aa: CASSYSQFGGNYGYTF
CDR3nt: TGTGCCAGCAGTTACTCGCAATTCGGGGGAAACTATGGCTACACCTTC

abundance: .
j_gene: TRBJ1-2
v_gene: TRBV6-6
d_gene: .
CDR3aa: CASSYAAGYGYTF
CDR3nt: TGTGCCAGCAGTTACGCGGCAGGGTATGGCTACACCTTC

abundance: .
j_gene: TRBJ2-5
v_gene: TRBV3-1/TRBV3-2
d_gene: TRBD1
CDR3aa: CASSQAGAGTGRKTQYF
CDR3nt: TGTGCCAGCAGCCAAGCGGGCGCCGGGACAGGGAGAAAGACCCAGTACTTC

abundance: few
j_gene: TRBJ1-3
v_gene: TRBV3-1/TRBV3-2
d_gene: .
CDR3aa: CASSPDSSGNTIYF
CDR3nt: TGTGCCAGCAGCCCGGACAGCTCTGGAAACACCATATATTTT

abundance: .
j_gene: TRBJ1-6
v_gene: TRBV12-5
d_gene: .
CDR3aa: CASGSFYGGGGNSPLHF
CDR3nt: TGTGCTAGTGGTTCGTTTTACGGCGGGGGCGGAAATTCACCCCTCCACTTT

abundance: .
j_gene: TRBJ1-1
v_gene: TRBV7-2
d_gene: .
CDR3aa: CASSLNDRQAFF
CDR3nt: TGTGCCAGCAGCTTAAACGACAGGCAAGCTTTCTTT

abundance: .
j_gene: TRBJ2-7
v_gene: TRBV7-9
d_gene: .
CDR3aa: CASSLGLAEQYF
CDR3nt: TGTGCCAGCTCCCTAGGGCTAGCCGAGCAGTACTTC

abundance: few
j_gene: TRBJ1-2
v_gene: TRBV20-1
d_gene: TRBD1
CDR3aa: CSASNYRDRDDYGYTF
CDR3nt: TGCAGTGCTAGTAATTACCGGGACAGGGACGACTATGGCTACACCTTC

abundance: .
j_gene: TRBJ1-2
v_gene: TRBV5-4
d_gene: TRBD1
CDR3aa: CASSRTGTDGYTF
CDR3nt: TGTGCCAGCAGCCGAACCGGGACAGATGGCTACACCTTC

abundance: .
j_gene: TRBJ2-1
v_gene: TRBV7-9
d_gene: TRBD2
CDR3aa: CASSLGLAGAGQFF
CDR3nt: TGTGCCAGCAGCTTAGGACTAGCGGGGGCGGGGCAGTTCTTC

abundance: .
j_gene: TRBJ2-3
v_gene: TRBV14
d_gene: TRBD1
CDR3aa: CASSQGVRGYWDTQYF
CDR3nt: TGTGCCAGCAGCCAGGGTGTCAGGGGGTATTGGGATACGCAGTATTTT

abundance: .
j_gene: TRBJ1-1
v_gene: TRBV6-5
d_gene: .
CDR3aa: CASSAPGYTEAFF
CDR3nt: TGTGCCAGCAGCGCTCCAGGGTACACTGAAGCTTTCTTT

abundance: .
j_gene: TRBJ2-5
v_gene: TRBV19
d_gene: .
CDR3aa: CASSIKYLAETQYF
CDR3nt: TGTGCCAGTAGTATCAAATACCTAGCGGAGACCCAGTACTTC

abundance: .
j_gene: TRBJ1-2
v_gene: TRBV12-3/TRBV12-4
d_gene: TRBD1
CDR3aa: CASSRTGGYGYTF
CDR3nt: TGTGCCAGCAGTCGGACAGGGGGATATGGCTACACCTTC

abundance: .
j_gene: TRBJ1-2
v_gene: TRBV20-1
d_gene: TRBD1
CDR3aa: CRGGQGFGYTF
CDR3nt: TGCAGGGGTGGACAGGGTTTCGGCTACACCTTC

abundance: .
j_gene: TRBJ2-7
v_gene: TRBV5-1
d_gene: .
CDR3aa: CASSIAGSSYEQYF
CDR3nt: TGCGCCAGCAGCATTGCGGGATCTTCCTACGAGCAGTACTTC

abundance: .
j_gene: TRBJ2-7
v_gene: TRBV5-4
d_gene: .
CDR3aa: CASSPHLDNHLEQYF
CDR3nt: TGTGCCAGCAGCCCTCACTTGGACAACCACTTAGAGCAGTACTTC

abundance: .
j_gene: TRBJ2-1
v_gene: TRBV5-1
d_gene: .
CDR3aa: CASSRGHYNEQFF
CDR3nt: TGCGCCAGCAGCAGGGGACACTACAATGAGCAGTTCTTC

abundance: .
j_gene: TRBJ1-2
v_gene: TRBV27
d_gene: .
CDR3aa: CASSLSGQGTLYGYTF
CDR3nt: TGTGCCAGCAGTTTATCGGGGCAGGGGACCCTCTATGGCTACACCTTC

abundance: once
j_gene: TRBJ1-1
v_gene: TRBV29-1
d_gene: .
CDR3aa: CSVVMPGGAAEAFF
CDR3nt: TGCAGCGTTGTTATGCCGGGGGGGGCGGCTGAAGCTTTCTTT

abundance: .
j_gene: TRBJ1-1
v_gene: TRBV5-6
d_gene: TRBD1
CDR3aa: CASSLGGTATEAFF
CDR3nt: TGTGCCAGCAGCTTGGGAGGGACAGCCACTGAAGCTTTCTTT

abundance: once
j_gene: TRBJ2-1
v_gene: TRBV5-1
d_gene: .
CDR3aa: CASSLLADSSYNEQFF
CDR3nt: TGCGCCAGCAGCTTATTAGCGGATAGCTCCTACAATGAGCAGTTCTTC

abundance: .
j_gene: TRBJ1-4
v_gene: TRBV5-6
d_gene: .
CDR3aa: CASSLGGRHEKLFF
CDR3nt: TGTGCCAGCAGCTTGGGAGGTCGCCATGAAAAACTGTTTTTT

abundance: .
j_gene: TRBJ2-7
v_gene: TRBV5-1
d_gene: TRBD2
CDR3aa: CASSSSGRGDYEQYF
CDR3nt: TGCGCCAGCAGCTCTTCAGGGAGGGGAGATTACGAGCAGTACTTC

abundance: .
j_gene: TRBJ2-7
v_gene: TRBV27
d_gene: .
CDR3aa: CASSFGMVSAYEQYF
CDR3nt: TGTGCCAGCAGTTTCGGGATGGTTAGCGCCTACGAGCAGTACTTC

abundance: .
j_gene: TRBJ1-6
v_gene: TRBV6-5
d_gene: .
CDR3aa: CASTPQLRTPLHF
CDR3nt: TGTGCCAGCACCCCTCAGCTGAGGACACCCCTCCACTTT

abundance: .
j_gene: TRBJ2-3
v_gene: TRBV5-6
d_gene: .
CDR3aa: CASSSGLRRGRRSTDTQYF
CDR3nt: TGTGCCAGCAGCTCTGGCCTTAGGAGGGGCCGAAGAAGCACAGATACGCAGTATTTT

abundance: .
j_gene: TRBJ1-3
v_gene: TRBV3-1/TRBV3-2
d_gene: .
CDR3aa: CASQSNTIYF
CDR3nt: TGTGCCAGTCAGTCTAACACCATATATTTT

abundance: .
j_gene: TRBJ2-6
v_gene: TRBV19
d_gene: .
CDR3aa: CASSIQGSGANVLTF
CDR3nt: TGTGCCAGTAGTATTCAGGGGTCTGGGGCCAACGTCCTGACTTTC

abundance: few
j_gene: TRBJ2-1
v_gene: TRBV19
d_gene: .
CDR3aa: CASSAAGLGSEQFF
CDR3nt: TGTGCCAGTAGCGCGGCGGGGCTCGGCAGTGAGCAGTTCTTC

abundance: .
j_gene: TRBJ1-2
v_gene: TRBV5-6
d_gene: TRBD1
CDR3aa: CASSPDRGVRRTDYTF
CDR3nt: TGTGCCAGCAGCCCCGACAGGGGGGTTAGAAGGACCGACTACACCTTC

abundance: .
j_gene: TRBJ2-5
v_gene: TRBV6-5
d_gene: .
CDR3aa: CASSPQTDQETQYF
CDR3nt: TGTGCCAGCAGTCCCCAGACAGACCAAGAGACCCAGTACTTC

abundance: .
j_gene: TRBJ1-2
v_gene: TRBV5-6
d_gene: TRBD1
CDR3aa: CASSTPGTEDYYGYTF
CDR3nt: TGTGCCAGCAGCACCCCCGGGACAGAAGATTACTATGGCTACACCTTC

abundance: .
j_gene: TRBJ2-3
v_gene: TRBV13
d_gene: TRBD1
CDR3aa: CASSLDTGGPDTQYF
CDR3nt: TGTGCCAGCAGCTTAGATACAGGGGGCCCAGATACGCAGTATTTT

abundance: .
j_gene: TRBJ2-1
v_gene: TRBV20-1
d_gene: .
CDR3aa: CSIRGYNEQFF
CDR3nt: TGCAGCATTCGGGGGTACAATGAGCAGTTCTTC

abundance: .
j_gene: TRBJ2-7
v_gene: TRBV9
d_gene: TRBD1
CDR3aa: CASSGARTGTSYEQYF
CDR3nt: TGTGCCAGCAGCGGGGCGAGGACAGGGACTTCCTACGAGCAGTACTTC

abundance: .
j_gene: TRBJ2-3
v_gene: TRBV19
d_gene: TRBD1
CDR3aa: CASRQGARVTDTQYF
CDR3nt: TGTGCCAGTAGACAGGGGGCCCGGGTTACAGATACGCAGTATTTT

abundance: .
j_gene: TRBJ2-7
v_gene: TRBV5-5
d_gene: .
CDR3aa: CASSLEGTSYEQYF
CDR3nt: TGTGCCAGCAGCTTAGAGGGCACTTCCTACGAGCAGTACTTC

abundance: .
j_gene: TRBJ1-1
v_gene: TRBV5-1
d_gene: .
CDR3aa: CASSLVPGTEAFF
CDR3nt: TGCGCCAGCAGCTTGGTCCCAGGGACTGAAGCTTTCTTT

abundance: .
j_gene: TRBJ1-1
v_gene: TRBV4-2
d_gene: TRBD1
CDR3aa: CASSQERTGDAEAFF
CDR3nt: TGTGCCAGCAGCCAAGAGCGAACAGGGGATGCTGAAGCTTTCTTT

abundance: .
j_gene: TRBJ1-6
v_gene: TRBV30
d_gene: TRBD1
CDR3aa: CACDRASSYNSPLHF
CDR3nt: TGTGCCTGCGACAGGGCTAGCTCCTATAATTCACCCCTCCACTTT